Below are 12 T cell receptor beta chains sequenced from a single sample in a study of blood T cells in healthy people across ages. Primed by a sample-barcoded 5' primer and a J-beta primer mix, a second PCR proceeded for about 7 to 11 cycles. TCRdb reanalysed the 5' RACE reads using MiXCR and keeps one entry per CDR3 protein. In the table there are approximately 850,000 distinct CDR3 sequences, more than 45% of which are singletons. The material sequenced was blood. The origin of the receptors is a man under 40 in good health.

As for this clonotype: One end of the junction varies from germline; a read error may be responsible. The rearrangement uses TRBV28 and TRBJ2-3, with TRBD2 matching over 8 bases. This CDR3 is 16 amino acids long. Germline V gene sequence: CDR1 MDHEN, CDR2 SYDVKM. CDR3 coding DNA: TGTGCCAGCAGTTTACTTCCAGGAGCGGGAGAAGATGCGCAGTATTTT. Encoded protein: CASSLLPGAGEDAQYF.

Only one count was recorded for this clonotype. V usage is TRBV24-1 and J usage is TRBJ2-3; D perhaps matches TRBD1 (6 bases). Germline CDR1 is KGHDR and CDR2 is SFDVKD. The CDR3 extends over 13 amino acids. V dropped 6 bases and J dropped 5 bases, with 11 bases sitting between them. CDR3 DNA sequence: TGTGCCACCAGTAGTGGGGGCCTAGATACGCAGTATTTT. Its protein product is CATSSGGLDTQYF.

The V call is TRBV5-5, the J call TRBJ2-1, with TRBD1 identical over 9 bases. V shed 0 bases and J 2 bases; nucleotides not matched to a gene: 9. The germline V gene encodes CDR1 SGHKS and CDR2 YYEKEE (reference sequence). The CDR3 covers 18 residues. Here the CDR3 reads CASSLVGGQGVTYNEQFF. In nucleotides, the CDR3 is TGTGCCAGCAGCTTGGTGGGGGGACAGGGAGTGACCTACAATGAGCAGTTCTTC.

This CDR3 is CATSGRLAGSTDTQYF. As DNA, the CDR3 is TGTGCCACCAGCGGTCGACTAGCGGGGAGCACAGATACGCAGTATTTT. The rearrangement uses TRBV15 and TRBJ2-3, with 11 nucleotides matching TRBD2. The V gene's germline CDR1 is LNHNV and CDR2 YYDKDF (reference sequence). CDR3 length: 16 residues. V lost 5 bases to trimming and J lost 0 bases; unmatched junction nucleotides: 4.

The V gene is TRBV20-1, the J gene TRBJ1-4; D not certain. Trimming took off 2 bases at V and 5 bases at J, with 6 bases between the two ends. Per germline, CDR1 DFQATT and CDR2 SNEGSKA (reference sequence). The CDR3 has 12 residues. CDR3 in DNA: TGCAGTGCTAGAAGAGGGAATGAAAAACTGTTTTTT. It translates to CSARRGNEKLFF.

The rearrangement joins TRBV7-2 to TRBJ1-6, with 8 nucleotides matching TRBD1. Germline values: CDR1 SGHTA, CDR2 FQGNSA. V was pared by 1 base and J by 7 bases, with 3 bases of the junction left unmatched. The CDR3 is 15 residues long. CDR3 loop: CASSLGTGLNSPLHF. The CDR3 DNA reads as TGTGCCAGCAGCTTAGGGACAGGGTTAAATTCACCCCTCCACTTT.

The DNA for the CDR3 is TGTGCCACCAGCGGGGGAGGAGAGACCCAGTACTTC. Translating gives CATSGGGETQYF. The rearrangement uses TRBV24-1 and TRBJ2-5; a weak D match, TRBD2 (6 bases). Germline loops: CDR1 KGHDR, CDR2 SFDVKD. Trimming pared 7 bases from V and 4 bases from J, leaving 9 bases between. This CDR3 is built from 12 residues.

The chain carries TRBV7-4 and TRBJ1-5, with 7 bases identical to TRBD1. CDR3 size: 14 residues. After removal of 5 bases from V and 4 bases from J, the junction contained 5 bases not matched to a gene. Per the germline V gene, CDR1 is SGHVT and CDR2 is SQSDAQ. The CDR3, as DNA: TGTGCCAGCAGCCTTGACAGGGTAAATCAGCCCCAGCATTTT. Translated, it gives CASSLDRVNQPQHF.

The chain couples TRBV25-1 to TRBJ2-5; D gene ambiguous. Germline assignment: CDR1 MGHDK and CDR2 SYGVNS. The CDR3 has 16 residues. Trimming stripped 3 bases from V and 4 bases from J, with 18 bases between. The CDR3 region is CASSDHGRTLRETQYF. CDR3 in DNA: TGTGCCAGCAGTGATCATGGCAGGACCCTAAGAGAGACCCAGTACTTC.

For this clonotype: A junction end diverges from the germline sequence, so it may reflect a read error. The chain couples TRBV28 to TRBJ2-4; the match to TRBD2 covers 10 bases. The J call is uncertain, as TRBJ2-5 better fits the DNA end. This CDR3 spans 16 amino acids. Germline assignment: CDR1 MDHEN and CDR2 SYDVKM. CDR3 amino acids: CAGSPTPGLAQETQYF. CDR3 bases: TGTGCCGGCAGTCCAACCCCGGGACTAGCGCAAGAGACCCAGTACTTC.

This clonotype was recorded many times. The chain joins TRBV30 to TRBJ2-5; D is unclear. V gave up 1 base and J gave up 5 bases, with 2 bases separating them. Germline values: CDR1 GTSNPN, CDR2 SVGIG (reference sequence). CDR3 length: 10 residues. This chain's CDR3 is CAWSGETQYF. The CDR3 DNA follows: TGTGCCTGGAGTGGGGAGACCCAGTACTTC.

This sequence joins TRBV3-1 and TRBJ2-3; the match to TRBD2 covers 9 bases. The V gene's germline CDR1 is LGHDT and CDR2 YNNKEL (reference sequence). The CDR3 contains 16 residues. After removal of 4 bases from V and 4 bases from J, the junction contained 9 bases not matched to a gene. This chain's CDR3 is CASSRRLTSGPDTQYF. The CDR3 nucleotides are TGTGCCAGCAGCCGAAGACTAACTAGCGGGCCAGATACGCAGTATTTT.